Here is one T cell receptor (beta chain) with its context. Its antigen is still unknown. These data come from a study of CD4+ T cells in melanoma. The data were produced by immunoSEQ multiplex PCR, yet TCRdb's version contains in-frame clones alone and is incomplete. The repertoire includes 90,000 to 130,000 clones, about nine tenths of them detected once, and roughly 3.1% sits in the top ten. The CDR3 is made up of 12 amino acids. V lost 3 bases and J lost 6, with 6 bases in between. Germline V gene lookup returns CDR1 MNHEY and CDR2 SMNVEV (reference sequence). Study-wide results and limits: A reported correlation linked neoantigen-specific CD4+ T cells to CD8+, macrophage and B cell function. Reportedly, melanoma neoantigen-specific CD4+ T cells showed varied differentiation states.

Sequencing was done on a sample of peripheral blood. This receptor was taken from a human donor with melanoma. The V and J genes are TRBV27 and TRBJ2-1, with a possible D match to TRBD1 (5 bases). CDR3 nucleotides: TGTGCCAGCAGTTTTAGGGGCAATGAGCAGTTCTTC. Amino acids: CASSFRGNEQFF.